This paragraph reports one TCR beta chain. These data originate in a study of blood T cell repertoires in COVID-19. Turning to the study itself: Samples came from the United States, Italy and Spain, spanning acute and convalescent COVID-19. Sources were T cells, B-cell-depleted T cells, or PBMCs; the material itself was cDNA or gDNA.

Study processing details: Quantification of nucleated cells was approximated via reference gene primer amplification. Clones were read by immunoSEQ multiplex PCR, and TCRdb kept only the in-frame ones, dropping some. The V and J calls and clone size come from that table; D and trimming were worked out from the DNA. The sample shows tens of thousands of clones, 90% of them seen only once. The CDR3 sequence is 16 residues long. Germline CDR1 is SEHNR and CDR2 is FQNEAQ (reference sequence). V was clipped by 0 bases and J by 4 bases, with 12 bases between them. The clonotype originates from a human donor in a cohort sampled during active COVID-19. The source material was peripheral blood. This chain joins TRBV7-9 and TRBJ2-2; possibly TRBD2 for D (6 bases). CDR3 protein: CASSLAGRDGTGELFF. The CDR3 region has the DNA TGTGCCAGCAGCTTAGCGGGGCGGGACGGCACCGGGGAGCTGTTTTTT.